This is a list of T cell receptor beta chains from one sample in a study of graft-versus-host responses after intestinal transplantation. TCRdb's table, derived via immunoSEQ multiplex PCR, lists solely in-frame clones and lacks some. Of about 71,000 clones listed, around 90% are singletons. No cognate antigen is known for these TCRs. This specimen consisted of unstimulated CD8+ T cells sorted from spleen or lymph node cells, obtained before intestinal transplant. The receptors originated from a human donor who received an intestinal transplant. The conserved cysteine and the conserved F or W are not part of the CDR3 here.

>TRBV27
ASSPHGTGVKDTEAF
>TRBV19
ASSIASGPYEQY
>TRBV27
ASSPSPGTGFEQY
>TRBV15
ATSRDGWDRVSDYNSPLH
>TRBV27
ASSRDPGGEQF
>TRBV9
ASSPNQVASGGAETQY
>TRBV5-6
ASSWLAGEDTQY
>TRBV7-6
ASSLRGFNEKLF
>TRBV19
ASSIDAGNSYEQY
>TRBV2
ASSEYRGETYEQY
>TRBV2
ASSDRGAHNEQF
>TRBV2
ASGGGTRSSYEQY
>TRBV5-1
ASSLTGDEQY
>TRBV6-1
ASSEVPPGAYNEQF
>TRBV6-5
ASRSSGGTEAF
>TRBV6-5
ASGRPRQGYEQY
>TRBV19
ASSRGKSSYNEQF
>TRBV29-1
SVEDRLYGYT
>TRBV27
ASSLWAGGGADYGYT
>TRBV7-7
ASSLGPNYEQY
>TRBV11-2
ASSPGGVAWETQY
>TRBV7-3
ASSQGLAGTDTQY
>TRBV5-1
ASSLGGGVTDTQY
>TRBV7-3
ASSSTVPGQGVYGYT
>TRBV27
ASSLMGASEQF
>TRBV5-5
ASSLVVGFNQPQH
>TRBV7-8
ASSSSLVSPTTGELF
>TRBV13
ASSSRSYEQY
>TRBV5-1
ASSLGGDSPEAF
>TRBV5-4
ASSFKGGNTEAF
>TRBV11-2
ASSLGTNQPQH
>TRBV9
ASSVGTSGGLLDEQF
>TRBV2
ASTGSAYEQY
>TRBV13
ASSSEQGADYGYT
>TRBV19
ATRLGQGSGETQY
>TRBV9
ASSVFSSGDEQF
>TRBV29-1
SVEGLTDTQY
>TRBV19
ASSIRTMWYDTQY
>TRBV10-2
ASSDLAEGLNEKLF
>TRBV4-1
ASSQGPGHTNNEQF